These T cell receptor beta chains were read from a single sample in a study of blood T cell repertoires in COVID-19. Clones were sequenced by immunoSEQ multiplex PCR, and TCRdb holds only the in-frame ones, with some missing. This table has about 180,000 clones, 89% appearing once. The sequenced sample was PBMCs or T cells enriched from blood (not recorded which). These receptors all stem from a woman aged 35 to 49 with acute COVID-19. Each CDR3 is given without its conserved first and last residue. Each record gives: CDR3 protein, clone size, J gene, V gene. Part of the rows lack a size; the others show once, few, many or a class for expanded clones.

ASSQFTSGTGEQF	once	TRBJ2-1	TRBV3-1/TRBV3-2
ASSPRGSVAGGLLHNEQF	-	TRBJ2-1	TRBV9
TSSSRDRGPNQPQH	-	TRBJ1-5	TRBV1
ASSSRGSNEKLF	-	TRBJ1-4	TRBV7-9
ASSRGQIQETQY	-	TRBJ2-5	TRBV19
ASRNYDRDNEKLF	-	TRBJ1-4	TRBV5-1
ATGAGGISGYT	few	TRBJ1-2	TRBV19
ASSLDGRDTQY	-	TRBJ2-3	TRBV7-9
ASSPIREAGEKLF	-	TRBJ1-4	TRBV27
ASSSAGQVPKETQY	-	TRBJ2-5	TRBV7-9
ASSVLGTYRETQY	-	TRBJ2-5	TRBV9
ASSSPYQETQY	-	TRBJ2-5	TRBV12-3/TRBV12-4
ASSLFGQGALGYEQY	-	TRBJ2-7	TRBV7-9
ASTKGQNTEAF	few	TRBJ1-1	TRBV5-1
ASSLQTSGSPGELF	-	TRBJ2-2	TRBV7-9
ASSPRTGAGNSPLH	-	TRBJ1-6	TRBV27
AISEASRDTDTQY	-	TRBJ2-3	TRBV10-3
ASGLNQPQH	once	TRBJ1-5	TRBV12-5
SVLAGAQETQY	few	TRBJ2-5	TRBV29-1
ASSYSAPSGVYNEQF	-	TRBJ2-1	TRBV6-2/TRBV6-3
ATSRDNQETQY	-	TRBJ2-5	TRBV15
ASSQDPDMQALISPNTEAF	-	TRBJ1-1	TRBV4-1
ASSLGRGRGTEAF	-	TRBJ1-1	TRBV14
AISPNPLAANNEQF	-	TRBJ2-1	TRBV10-3
ASSRDGNYGYT	-	TRBJ1-2	TRBV6-5
ATSPRPGQSSGANVLT	-	TRBJ2-6	TRBV24-1
ATSPTGGEKLF	once	TRBJ1-4	TRBV15
ASSVDPVDQPQH	-	TRBJ1-5	TRBV9
ASSERLAGTSYEQY	once	TRBJ2-7	TRBV10-1
ASSPGIRGTTDTQY	once	TRBJ2-3	TRBV5-1
ASSLMRRVDTQY	-	TRBJ2-3	TRBV7-3
ASSFRLTFTTDTQY	-	TRBJ2-3	TRBV7-6
ASSLLNTGELF	-	TRBJ2-2	TRBV7-9
ASSRTGGRKDSPLH	-	TRBJ1-6	TRBV19
ATSSYAGQNEKLF	once	TRBJ1-4	TRBV15
ASRQQGTNYGYT	-	TRBJ1-2	TRBV19
ASSQAGRGGYEQY	-	TRBJ2-7	TRBV3-1/TRBV3-2
ASSSQGQGAGETQY	-	TRBJ2-5	TRBV5-1
ASSLGGSTGELF	-	TRBJ2-2	TRBV27
ASSLGSGRPDNQPQH	once	TRBJ1-5	TRBV7-9
ATRGHLQY	-	TRBJ2-7	TRBV24-1
ASSPESTGGYEQY	-	TRBJ2-7	TRBV18